Following are 23 T cell receptor beta chains from one sample sequenced in a study of early T cells in non-severe SARS-CoV-2 infection. Using its own MiXCR run on the 5' RACE reads, TCRdb lists one record per CDR3 protein. The profile shows more than 80,000 distinct CDR3 sequences, approximately 15% of them singletons. Sequenced input: whole blood. These TCRs come from an adult who was a healthcare worker with PCR-confirmed SARS-CoV-2 infection or an uninfected control (not recorded which).

This clonotype was counted ten times or more. The chain carries TRBV12-3 or TRBV12-4 and TRBJ2-5; TRBD1 is a possible D gene (5 bases). CDR3 length: 14 amino acids. Trimming removed 5 bases from V and 4 bases from J, with 14 bases in between. CDR3 sequence: CASSETVSAETQYF. Here the CDR3 DNA reads TGTGCCAGCAGTGAGACAGTCTCAGCAGAGACCCAGTACTTC.

This clonotype was counted at least ten times. V gene TRBV7-9 combines with J gene TRBJ1-4; tentatively, D is TRBD1 (5 bases). V was pared by 5 bases and J by 5 bases, with 12 bases between. The V gene's germline CDR1 is SEHNR and CDR2 FQNEAQ (reference sequence). CDR3 length: 14 amino acids. CDR3 in amino acids: CASSHGTPNEKLFF. The CDR3 DNA reads TGTGCCAGCAGCCACGGGACCCCCAATGAAAAACTGTTTTTT.

As to this clonotype: The conserved closing phenylalanine or tryptophan is absent in this CDR3, likely reflecting a read error. The chain links TRBV12-5 to TRBJ1-1, with unresolved D. V lost 6 bases and J 0 bases, leaving 11 bases between the germline ends. Looked up from germline, CDR1 is LGHNT and CDR2 is FRNRAP. The CDR3 spans 14 residues. CDR3 loop: CASGNSPMNTEAFS. The CDR3 DNA reads as TGTGCTAGTGGGAACAGCCCGATGAACACTGAAGCTTTCTCT.

There are a few counts of this clonotype. The chain couples TRBV4-3 to TRBJ2-7, with D maybe TRBD2 (5 bases). The ends were cut back, 0 bases at V and 6 bases at J, with 15 bases in the middle. CDR1 is LGHNA and CDR2 is YSLEER in the germline V gene. The CDR3 length is 15 residues. The DNA of the CDR3 is TGCGCCAGCAGCCAAGATCCGGGGTCTCTTCTCGAGCAGTACTTC. As protein: CASSQDPGSLLEQYF.

This clonotype was recorded many times. The chain has TRBV12-3 or TRBV12-4 and TRBJ2-2; TRBD2 matches at 7 bases. The CDR3 spans 15 residues. The V segment lost 5 bases and the J segment 5 bases; nucleotides outside the gene matches: 8. This CDR3 reads CASSTRDYQTGELFF. The CDR3 coding sequence is TGTGCCAGCAGTACGAGGGACTATCAGACCGGGGAGCTGTTTTTT.

The CDR3 DNA sequence: TGCGCCAGCAGTACGGGCACTGAAGCTTTCTTT. Translated: CASSTGTEAFF. The V call is TRBV5-1, the J call TRBJ1-1, with D uncertain. The CDR3 spans 11 residues. Trimming pared 5 bases from V and 4 bases from J, leaving 6 bases between. In germline, CDR1 is SGHRS, CDR2 YFSETQ.

This clonotype was counted at least ten times. J is TRBJ2-7 and V is TRBV5-1; D may be TRBD2 (5 bases). Germline lookup yields CDR1 SGHRS and CDR2 YFSETQ. With 2 bases removed from V and 7 bases from J, the gap between germline ends came to 10 bases. The CDR3 runs to 12 residues. CDR3 coding DNA: TGCGCCAGCAGCTTCGCGGGTGGGGAGCAGTACTTC. It specifies CASSFAGGEQYF. Based on the CDR3 plus reference TRBV5-1 and TRBJ2-7, the full variable domain is KAGVTQTPRYLIKTRGQQVTLSCSPISGHRSVSWYQQTPGQGLQFLFEYFSETQRNKGNFPGRFSGRQFSNSRSEMNVSTLELGDSALYLCASSFAGGEQYFGPGTRLTVT.

This clonotype was seen many times. This chain links TRBV4-1 with TRBJ2-7; the D gene is possibly TRBD1 (6 bases). V was shortened by 2 bases and J by 3 bases, with 14 bases between the two germline ends. From germline, CDR1 is MGHRA and CDR2 YSYEKL. The CDR3 runs 15 residues. This CDR3 is CASSQTSGVRYEQYF. The CDR3 nucleotides are TGCGCCAGCAGCCAAACCTCAGGGGTACGCTACGAGCAGTACTTC.

This clonotype was counted a few times. V usage is TRBV28 and J usage is TRBJ2-7; D is tentatively TRBD1 or TRBD2 (7 bases each). The CDR3 length is 14 residues. Germline assignment: CDR1 MDHEN and CDR2 SYDVKM. V shed 10 bases and J shed 0 bases, with 16 bases lying between them. This chain's CDR3 is CATRGEGYSYEQYF. Written as DNA, the CDR3 is TGTGCCACCAGGGGGGAGGGTTACTCCTACGAGCAGTACTTC.

The chain has TRBV25-1 and TRBJ1-4; D is unresolved. Germline CDR1 is MGHDK and CDR2 is SYGVNS. The CDR3 covers 17 residues. V was trimmed by 0 bases and J by 2 bases, leaving 13 bases between them. The CDR3 region is CASSEYLAASTNEKLFF. In DNA form, the CDR3 reads TGTGCCAGCAGTGAATATTTGGCAGCCAGCACTAATGAAAAACTGTTTTTT.

As to this clonotype: It may be a read error: a sequence one base away is much more abundant. V and J are TRBV11-2 and TRBJ2-2, with a weak D call TRBD1 (6 bases). Between the trimmed V and J ends, which lost 6 bases and 6 bases, there was a span of 26 bases. Germline CDR1 and CDR2: SGHAT and FQNNGV. The CDR3 has 18 amino acids. This CDR3 is CASRYRRRTEARPGELFF. In DNA, the CDR3 is TGTGCCAGCAGGTACAGAAGGCGGACAGAAGCACGGCCCGGGGAGCTGTTTTTT.

This chain connects TRBV5-4 to TRBJ2-7; D is possibly TRBD2 (6 bases). Germline V lookup: CDR1 SGHNT, CDR2 YYREEE (reference sequence). V lost 2 bases and J 6 bases, leaving 21 bases between the germline ends. The CDR3 sequence is 16 residues long. CDR3 sequence reads: CASSFLTERTTAEQYF. CDR3 in DNA: TGTGCCAGCAGCTTCCTAACCGAGCGGACTACTGCCGAGCAGTACTTC.

This clonotype was seen repeatedly, ten times or more. The chain links TRBV6-4 to TRBJ2-1, with TRBD2 matching 11 bases. V lost 0 bases and J lost 4; bases outside the gene matches: 2. Germline V gene data show CDR1 as MRHNA and CDR2 as SNTAGT. The CDR3 runs 16 residues. CDR3 nucleotide sequence: TGTGCCAGCAGTGACTCGACTAGCGGGGCTTACAATGAGCAGTTCTTC. Its translation: CASSDSTSGAYNEQFF.

Points on this clonotype: One base away lies a much larger clone, so this may be a sequencing read error. The chain is built from TRBV29-1 and TRBJ1-2; TRBD1 might be the D (5 bases). Germline CDR1 reads SQVTM; CDR2 reads ANQGSEA. The CDR3 is 12 residues long. CDR3 in DNA: TGCTGCGTTGTGACGGGGGGCTATGGCTACACCTTC. It is translated as CCVVTGGYGYTF.

This clonotype was seen more than once but under ten times. This chain uses TRBV15 with TRBJ1-5; unclear D gene. This CDR3 has 15 residues. The V gene's germline CDR1 is LNHNV and CDR2 YYDKDF (reference sequence). The V end was cut by 4 bases, the J end by 2 bases, with 12 bases between. CDR3 loop: CATSIEPRGNQPQHF. In DNA, the CDR3 is TGTGCCACCAGCATCGAACCCCGGGGCAATCAGCCCCAGCATTTT.

V gene TRBV29-1 combines with J gene TRBJ2-5; D not resolved. V was clipped by 3 bases and J by 2 bases, with 10 bases between them. The germline V gene encodes CDR1 SQVTM and CDR2 ANQGSEA. The CDR3 has 13 residues. The CDR3 DNA reads as TGCAGCGTTGAGTTCCAGCAGCAAGAGACCCAGTACTTC. Residues: CSVEFQQQETQYF. Supplemented by reference TRBV29-1 and TRBJ2-5, the full variable domain reads SAVISQKPSRDICQRGTSLTIQCQVDSQVTMMFWYRQQPGQSLTLIATANQGSEATYESGFVIDKFPISRPNLTFSTLTVSNMSPEDSSIYLCSVEFQQQETQYFGPGTRLLVL.

Ten or more counts support this clonotype. The CDR3 sequence is CASSPGQGLYEQYF. CDR3 nucleotide sequence: TGTGCCAGTAGCCCCGGGCAGGGCCTTTACGAGCAGTACTTC. The chain is built from TRBV19 and TRBJ2-7; possible D gene TRBD1, 5 bases. The CDR3 is made up of 14 amino acids. Between the trimmed V and J ends, which lost 6 bases and 4 bases, there was a span of 16 bases. Germline V CDR1 and CDR2: LNHDA, SQIVND (reference sequence).

The chain uses TRBV18 and TRBJ1-1; no definite D call. This CDR3 has 14 residues. V was shortened by 2 bases and J by 10 bases, with 17 bases between the two germline ends. The germline V gene encodes CDR1 KGHSH and CDR2 LQKENI. The CDR3 DNA sequence: TGTGCCAGCTCACCAGGGGTTGAAGGGAAAGGAGCTTTCTTT. Protein: CASSPGVEGKGAFF.

This clonotype occurred a few times. This chain connects TRBV18 to TRBJ1-6, with 7 positions matching TRBD1. Germline V gene data show CDR1 as KGHSH and CDR2 as LQKENI. The CDR3 has 15 amino acids. J lost 5 bases, V lost 2 bases, and 3 bases had no gene match. CDR3 DNA sequence: TGTGCCAGCTCACCAGGGACAGTCGATAATTCACCCCTCCACTTT. It specifies CASSPGTVDNSPLHF.

This clonotype has just one count. It may be a read error: a sequence one base away is much more abundant. CDR3 nucleotides: TGTGCTAGCAGCCCCCGAGGGGGACTAGGGGGGAGCACAGATACGCAGTATTTT. Protein product: CASSPRGGLGGSTDTQYF. The chain employs TRBV7-7 and TRBJ2-3, with 8 bases that match TRBD2. The length of the CDR3 is 18 residues. CDR1 is SSHAT and CDR2 is FNYEAQ in the germline V gene (reference sequence).

V and J are TRBV12-3 or TRBV12-4 and TRBJ1-1; D is ambiguous. The CDR3 extends over 13 amino acids. V was clipped by 10 bases and J by 3 bases, with 15 bases between them. CDR3 DNA: TGTGCCACTTCTTACTCCCTGGACACTGAAGCTTTCTTT. Translated, it gives CATSYSLDTEAFF.

This clonotype was seen a few times. The rearrangement joins TRBV7-2 to TRBJ2-7; TRBD2 is a possible D gene (5 bases). The ends were cut back, 1 base at V and 7 bases at J, with 14 bases in the middle. This CDR3 has 14 amino acids. Germline V CDR1 and CDR2: SGHTA, FQGNSA. The CDR3 coding sequence is TGTGCCAGCAGCTTAGTAGAGGGTTCCGGGGAGCAGTACTTC. Translated: CASSLVEGSGEQYF.

The chain carries TRBV2 and TRBJ1-1; possible D gene TRBD1, 5 bases. Between the trimmed V and J ends, which lost 4 bases and 0 bases, there was a span of 9 bases. Germline CDR1 and CDR2: SNHLY and FYNNEI. The CDR3 is 14 residues long. CDR3 in amino acids: CASSGAGMNTEAFF. In DNA form, the CDR3 reads TGTGCCAGCAGTGGAGCAGGGATGAACACTGAAGCTTTCTTT.